The text below deals with one T cell receptor (beta chain). The target of this receptor is not known. Per-base quality was not reported, and no clone a single base away is much larger than it. The time point label of this sample denotes: baseline before oral tofacitinib. From alopecia areata patients, peripheral blood was collected along with lesional scalp punch biopsies. PBMCs were isolated by density centrifugation and stained for CD3, CD4 and CD8, and CD4+ and CD8+ T cells were sorted on a FACSAria. Based on the germline V gene, the CDR1 and CDR2 sequences are SNHLY and FYNNEI. At the junction V is shortened by 3 bases and J by 7 bases, with 13 bases in between. From cysteine to phenylalanine, the CDR3 is 14 amino acids long. Only the CDR3 region is kept as DNA, spanning 42 bases read in frame from base 1. These data originate in a study of CD8+ T cells in alopecia areata (dated by TCRdb to between 2017 and 2018). Turning to the overall study: Treated patients were enrolled in an open-label pilot trial of oral tofacitinib, 5 to 10 mg twice daily, for moderate-to-severe alopecia areata. RNA was obtained with the PAXgene miRNA kit for fixed scalp, the miRNeasy kit for PBMCs, and the RNeasy kit for mouse skin. Clonality in the scalp was compared among normal scalp (n=4), patchy alopecia areata scalp (n=8), and alopecia totalis/universalis scalp (n=8). TCRbeta CDR3 regions were amplified by immunoSEQ multiplex PCR with 35 Vbeta forward and 13 Jbeta reverse primers. Human TCRbeta sequencing covered scalp tissue and sorted CD4+ and CD8+ peripheral blood T cells from patchy and totalis/universalis alopecia areata patients and healthy controls. In both human patients and the C3H/HeJ mouse model, the study applied high-throughput TCRbeta sequencing to look at T cell clonal expansion in alopecia areata. Patients on tofacitinib were biopsied at baseline and after 4 and 24 weeks of treatment, and several of the patients also had a later scalp biopsy. Tofacitinib was administered for 6 to 18 months, and 6 months of follow-up off drug were then conducted to assess delayed response and recurrence. What the study reported, not specific to this receptor: Unlike mouse skin, which is dominated by gammadelta T cells, normal human skin has resident alphabeta T cells that are also sequenced, and this complicates analysis of the scalp TCR repertoire. Compared with normal scalp, lesional scalp, particularly in alopecia totalis/universalis, had higher clonality and more expanded CD8+ clones, which suggests antigenic drive. TCR sequences shared between patients were less clear than in mice, possibly partly because of HLA diversity in the patient population.

The library came from the immunoSEQ multiplex PCR assay. To provide template for TCR sequencing, every sample had RNA extracted and reverse transcribed into cDNA. First-strand cDNA was synthesized using SuperScript III with a 2:1 mix of oligo-dT and random hexamers. Amplification bias was assessed with a synthetic immune receptor repertoire, and residual bias was removed computationally. The authors processed their data as follows. Raw reads were preprocessed for error removal, and CDR3 was defined according to IMGT conventions as running from the conserved cysteine to phenylalanine. Clonality was calculated as 1 minus Shannon entropy normalized by log2 of the number of productive unique TCRs. CD4 or CD8 identity of scalp clones was inferred by cross-referencing scalp TCRbeta sequences with sorted blood CD4 and CD8 repertoires. In TCRdb, the immuneACCESS table is reduced to in-frame sequences with V and J assigned. These tables do not hold every clone; where another copy was compared, an unresolved V gene accounts for under half, and the others remain unexplained. That table supplies the V and J calls and clone size; D and trimming were determined from the DNA. A total of approximately 180,000 clones appear in this sample, 50% to 60% of them only once. The ten top clones hold 14% to 15% of the sample.

The sequencing here drew on CD4+ T cells sorted from blood, taken at week 0. The rearrangement combines TRBV2 with TRBJ1-5; TRBD1 is possibly the D segment (5 matching bases). The TCR comes from a human donor with alopecia areata. The CDR3 here reads CASSDGGGRQPQHF. The sequence in DNA is TGTGCCAGCAGTGACGGGGGGGGACGGCAGCCCCAGCATTTT.